Sequencing of this TCR beta chain was carried out in a study of T cell changes during pregnancy in multiple sclerosis. The CDR3 runs to 15 residues. Germline CDR1 reads LNHDA; CDR2 reads SQIVND (reference sequence). The V and J ends lost 9 bases and 0 bases respectively, with 14 bases between them. TCRdb's table, derived via immunoSEQ multiplex PCR, lists solely in-frame clones and lacks some. The repertoire holds 30,000 to 50,000 clones, with 85% to 95% as singletons. This clonotype originated in a female donor with multiple sclerosis, enrolled in a pregnancy study. The source was CD4+ T cells from peripheral blood mononuclear cells, collected after pregnancy. This sequence joins TRBV19 and TRBJ1-4; TRBD1 is a possible D gene (5 bases). The CDR3 region is CARIDRVATNEKLFF. Here the CDR3 DNA reads TGTGCCAGAATAGACAGAGTCGCAACTAATGAAAAACTGTTTTTT.